This T cell receptor (beta chain) was retrieved from a study of blood T cell repertoires in COVID-19. Study as a whole: Samples of COVID-19 (acute and convalescent) were obtained from the United States, Italy and Spain. Sources were T cells, B-cell-depleted T cells, or PBMCs; the material itself was cDNA or gDNA.

This table comes from immunoSEQ multiplex PCR, and its TCRdb copy is limited to in-frame clones, with some not included. The sample has approximately 390,000 clones, approximately 87% seen once. Seattle's enrolled individuals joined amid active infection and were then monitored longitudinally. V was clipped by 8 bases and J by 5 bases; unmatched bases: 10. The CDR3 consists of 15 residues. Germline V gene sequence: CDR1 MDHEN, CDR2 SYDVKM. This sequence originates from a woman aged 55-69 years with COVID-19, enrolled during active disease. The specimen was peripheral blood. The chain recombines TRBV28 with TRBJ2-1; 9 nucleotides line up with TRBD2. The CDR3 region has the DNA TGTGCCAGCGCGACTAGCGGCGGAAGAGACAATGAGCAGTTCTTC. Its protein is CASATSGGRDNEQFF.